The rows below give T cell receptor beta chains drawn from one sample of a study of blood T cells in healthy people across ages. A single record per CDR3 protein comes from TCRdb applying MiXCR to the 5' RACE reads. Of about 640,000 distinct CDR3 sequences in the sample, approximately 59% were seen once. Input material: blood. These receptor sequences come from a man in his 60s in good health. Both conserved end residues are part of each CDR3. Each record gives: D gene, CDR3 length, clone size, V gene, J gene, CDR3 DNA, CDR3 protein. D genes are given only for firm matches. Rows give clone size only sometimes, using once, few, many, or a class for an expanded clone.

D gene: TRBD2
CDR3 length: 14
clone size: .
V gene: TRBV20-1
J gene: TRBJ2-4
CDR3 DNA: TGCAGTGCACGAACTAGCGGGGGGGCAGACATTCAGTACTTC
CDR3 protein: CSARTSGGADIQYF

D gene: .
CDR3 length: 14
clone size: .
V gene: TRBV6-5
J gene: TRBJ2-2
CDR3 DNA: TGTGCCAGCAAACTAAACCGGGCCACCGGGGAGCTGTTTTTT
CDR3 protein: CASKLNRATGELFF

D gene: .
CDR3 length: 11
clone size: few
V gene: TRBV20-1
J gene: TRBJ2-5
CDR3 DNA: TGCAGTGCTGTCAGTTCCCAGGCCCAGTACTTC
CDR3 protein: CSAVSSQAQYF

D gene: TRBD1
CDR3 length: 15
clone size: .
V gene: TRBV20-1
J gene: TRBJ2-5
CDR3 DNA: TGCAGTGCTAGGGAGGTGACAGGGTCCTATGAGACCCAGTACTTC
CDR3 protein: CSAREVTGSYETQYF

D gene: TRBD2
CDR3 length: 14
clone size: .
V gene: TRBV4-1
J gene: TRBJ2-3
CDR3 DNA: TGCGCCGGTACAAGCGGGGGGGCGGGAGATACGCAGTATTTT
CDR3 protein: CAGTSGGAGDTQYF

D gene: .
CDR3 length: 16
clone size: once
V gene: TRBV18
J gene: TRBJ2-1
CDR3 DNA: TGTGCCGGCTCACTCATGGACGCAAGCTCCTACAATGAGCAGTTCTTC
CDR3 protein: CAGSLMDASSYNEQFF

D gene: TRBD1
CDR3 length: 16
clone size: once
V gene: TRBV6-6
J gene: TRBJ2-5
CDR3 DNA: TGTGCCAGCAGTTACGCCGGGACAGGGGCCTCCAATGAGCAGTACTTC
CDR3 protein: CASSYAGTGASNEQYF

D gene: .
CDR3 length: 14
clone size: .
V gene: TRBV7-8
J gene: TRBJ2-2
CDR3 DNA: TGTGCCAGCAGCTCGCCAATTTACACCGGGGAGCTGTTTTTT
CDR3 protein: CASSSPIYTGELFF

D gene: .
CDR3 length: 14
clone size: .
V gene: TRBV20-1
J gene: TRBJ2-1
CDR3 DNA: TGCAGTGCTCCCCACGGGCGTTGGGACAATGAGCAGTTCTTC
CDR3 protein: CSAPHGRWDNEQFF

D gene: TRBD1
CDR3 length: 14
clone size: .
V gene: TRBV7-2
J gene: TRBJ2-7
CDR3 DNA: TGTGCCAGCAGCTACCCCGGGACAGCGTACGAGCAGTACTTC
CDR3 protein: CASSYPGTAYEQYF

D gene: .
CDR3 length: 14
clone size: .
V gene: TRBV4-1
J gene: TRBJ1-4
CDR3 DNA: TGCGCCAGCAGCCACGGCACAACTAATGAAAAACTGTTTTTT
CDR3 protein: CASSHGTTNEKLFF

D gene: .
CDR3 length: 15
clone size: .
V gene: TRBV7-2
J gene: TRBJ1-6
CDR3 DNA: TGTGCCAGCACCCGGCTCGGGGTCGGAAATTCACCCCTCCACTTT
CDR3 protein: CASTRLGVGNSPLHF

D gene: .
CDR3 length: 13
clone size: many
V gene: TRBV7-6
J gene: TRBJ2-1
CDR3 DNA: TGTGCCAGCAGCGTAGGGTGGAACAATGAGCAGTTCTTC
CDR3 protein: CASSVGWNNEQFF

D gene: TRBD2
CDR3 length: 15
clone size: .
V gene: TRBV10-2
J gene: TRBJ2-3
CDR3 DNA: TGCGCCAGCAGAAATAGCGGGGGGGCCTTCGATACGCAGTATTTT
CDR3 protein: CASRNSGGAFDTQYF

D gene: .
CDR3 length: 14
clone size: .
V gene: TRBV10-1
J gene: TRBJ1-2
CDR3 DNA: TGCGCCAGCAGTGAGGTATCCTACCCATATGGCTACACCTTC
CDR3 protein: CASSEVSYPYGYTF

D gene: .
CDR3 length: 14
clone size: .
V gene: TRBV15
J gene: TRBJ1-5
CDR3 DNA: TGTGCCACCAGCCCAGCCTCGGTCAATCAGCCCCAGCATTTT
CDR3 protein: CATSPASVNQPQHF

D gene: TRBD1
CDR3 length: 14
clone size: .
V gene: TRBV24-1
J gene: TRBJ1-2
CDR3 DNA: TGTGCCACCAGTGATCGGGACAGGGTTGGAGGCTACACCTTC
CDR3 protein: CATSDRDRVGGYTF

D gene: .
CDR3 length: 14
clone size: .
V gene: TRBV27
J gene: TRBJ2-3
CDR3 DNA: TGTGCCAGCAGTCCCAGGGCCAGATTGGATACGCAGTATTTT
CDR3 protein: CASSPRARLDTQYF

D gene: .
CDR3 length: 13
clone size: .
V gene: TRBV20-1
J gene: TRBJ2-5
CDR3 DNA: TGCAGTGCTAGGGGCCCGGCCCTATCCACCCAGTACTTC
CDR3 protein: CSARGPALSTQYF

D gene: .
CDR3 length: 15
clone size: .
V gene: TRBV28
J gene: TRBJ2-7
CDR3 DNA: TGTGCCAGCAGTCAAGGACAGAAAAGCTCCTACGAGCAGTACTTC
CDR3 protein: CASSQGQKSSYEQYF

D gene: TRBD1
CDR3 length: 15
clone size: once
V gene: TRBV7-2
J gene: TRBJ2-1
CDR3 DNA: TGTGCCAGCAGCTTGAGGGGACAGAAATACAATGAGCAGTTCTTC
CDR3 protein: CASSLRGQKYNEQFF

D gene: .
CDR3 length: 12
clone size: .
V gene: TRBV20-1
J gene: TRBJ1-5
CDR3 DNA: TGCAGTGCTAGAGTGCAGGGGCAGCCCCAGCATTTT
CDR3 protein: CSARVQGQPQHF

D gene: TRBD1
CDR3 length: 16
clone size: .
V gene: TRBV29-1
J gene: TRBJ1-2
CDR3 DNA: TGCAGCGGAATATCCGGGACAGCCTCAGCTAACTATGGCTACACCTTC
CDR3 protein: CSGISGTASANYGYTF

D gene: TRBD1
CDR3 length: 14
clone size: .
V gene: TRBV6-1
J gene: TRBJ2-3
CDR3 DNA: TGTGCCAGCATATCGGGACAGGGCTTAAGTACGCAGTATTTT
CDR3 protein: CASISGQGLSTQYF

D gene: .
CDR3 length: 12
clone size: .
V gene: TRBV20-1
J gene: TRBJ2-1
CDR3 DNA: TGCAGTGCTGGTGGGGGGGCGCGAGAGCAGTTCTTC
CDR3 protein: CSAGGGAREQFF

D gene: .
CDR3 length: 12
clone size: few
V gene: TRBV20-1
J gene: TRBJ2-5
CDR3 DNA: TGCAGTCCAATCGGGTTCCAAGAGACCCAGTACTTC
CDR3 protein: CSPIGFQETQYF

D gene: .
CDR3 length: 16
clone size: .
V gene: TRBV4-3
J gene: TRBJ1-2
CDR3 DNA: TGCGCCAGCAGCCAAGATTCCCAGGGGCCCAACTATGGCTACACCTTC
CDR3 protein: CASSQDSQGPNYGYTF

D gene: .
CDR3 length: 13
clone size: .
V gene: TRBV5-6
J gene: TRBJ1-2
CDR3 DNA: TGTGCCAGCAGCTTGGGTTTCGGCTATGGCTACACCTTC
CDR3 protein: CASSLGFGYGYTF

D gene: .
CDR3 length: 14
clone size: few
V gene: TRBV28
J gene: TRBJ1-2
CDR3 DNA: TGTGCCAGCAACTCAAAAGGGCGCAGCCTGGGCTACACCTTC
CDR3 protein: CASNSKGRSLGYTF

D gene: TRBD2
CDR3 length: 15
clone size: .
V gene: TRBV6-6
J gene: TRBJ2-7
CDR3 DNA: TGTGCCAGCAGTTACTTCCGGGGGGGTAACTACGAGCAGTACTTC
CDR3 protein: CASSYFRGGNYEQYF

D gene: .
CDR3 length: 12
clone size: few
V gene: TRBV6-6
J gene: TRBJ2-3
CDR3 DNA: TGTGCCAGCAGCCCCGAGGGGGATACGCAGTATTTT
CDR3 protein: CASSPEGDTQYF

D gene: .
CDR3 length: 17
clone size: .
V gene: TRBV20-1
J gene: TRBJ2-1
CDR3 DNA: TGCAGTGCTAGAGATAGTGGGGGGGCGGCCTCTTACAATGAGCAGTTCTTC
CDR3 protein: CSARDSGGAASYNEQFF

D gene: TRBD2
CDR3 length: 14
clone size: .
V gene: TRBV2
J gene: TRBJ2-1
CDR3 DNA: TGTGCCAGGGGGGGGGTAGGCCCTCTCAATGAGCAGTTCTTC
CDR3 protein: CARGGVGPLNEQFF

D gene: TRBD1
CDR3 length: 13
clone size: .
V gene: TRBV6-1
J gene: TRBJ2-7
CDR3 DNA: TGTGCCAGCCGGGACAGGGAAACGTACGAGCAGTACTTC
CDR3 protein: CASRDRETYEQYF

D gene: .
CDR3 length: 12
clone size: .
V gene: TRBV20-1
J gene: TRBJ1-2
CDR3 DNA: TGCAGTGCTAGAGGCCCCGGGTATGGCTACACCTTC
CDR3 protein: CSARGPGYGYTF

D gene: .
CDR3 length: 14
clone size: many
V gene: TRBV5-1
J gene: TRBJ2-3
CDR3 DNA: TGCGCCAGCGAGTCGGGGGAGGGCACAGATACGCAGTATTTT
CDR3 protein: CASESGEGTDTQYF

D gene: .
CDR3 length: 14
clone size: .
V gene: TRBV6-1
J gene: TRBJ2-1
CDR3 DNA: TGTGCCAGCAGGGGGGACATCTCGGGGAATGAGCAGTTCTTC
CDR3 protein: CASRGDISGNEQFF

D gene: TRBD2
CDR3 length: 15
clone size: .
V gene: TRBV5-1
J gene: TRBJ2-5
CDR3 DNA: TGCGCCAGCAGCGCCGGGACTAGCGGGGTTGAGACCCAGTACTTC
CDR3 protein: CASSAGTSGVETQYF

D gene: .
CDR3 length: 17
clone size: once
V gene: TRBV24-1
J gene: TRBJ2-6
CDR3 DNA: TGTGCCACCCCCGTCGGAGGGAGCAGCTCTGGGGCCAACGTCCTGACTTTC
CDR3 protein: CATPVGGSSSGANVLTF

D gene: .
CDR3 length: 14
clone size: .
V gene: TRBV11-2
J gene: TRBJ1-2
CDR3 DNA: TGTGCCAGCAGCCCTGTTGTAGGGATCTATGGCTACACCTTC
CDR3 protein: CASSPVVGIYGYTF

D gene: TRBD2
CDR3 length: 17
clone size: .
V gene: TRBV4-1
J gene: TRBJ2-3
CDR3 DNA: TGCGCCAGCAGCCCCGGACTAGCGGGGGGTAGACGGGAGACGCAGTATTTT
CDR3 protein: CASSPGLAGGRRETQYF

D gene: TRBD1
CDR3 length: 13
clone size: .
V gene: TRBV20-1
J gene: TRBJ2-1
CDR3 DNA: TGCAGTGCAAACGACAGGGGCTACAATGAGCAGTTCTTC
CDR3 protein: CSANDRGYNEQFF

D gene: TRBD1
CDR3 length: 13
clone size: .
V gene: TRBV29-1
J gene: TRBJ2-5
CDR3 DNA: TGCAGCGTAGGGACAGTGAGGCGAGAGACCCAGTACTTC
CDR3 protein: CSVGTVRRETQYF

D gene: TRBD1
CDR3 length: 13
clone size: once
V gene: TRBV20-1
J gene: TRBJ2-7
CDR3 DNA: TGCAGTGCAGGACAGGGGATAACCTACGAGCAGTACTTC
CDR3 protein: CSAGQGITYEQYF

D gene: TRBD2
CDR3 length: 16
clone size: few
V gene: TRBV5-5
J gene: TRBJ2-3
CDR3 DNA: TGTGCCAGCAGCTTGGGCCGGCTAGCGGGCACAGATACGCAGTATTTT
CDR3 protein: CASSLGRLAGTDTQYF

D gene: .
CDR3 length: 15
clone size: .
V gene: TRBV3-1
J gene: TRBJ2-5
CDR3 DNA: TGTGCCTGCAGCCCCCCCAGGGACGCACAAGAGACCCAGTACTTC
CDR3 protein: CACSPPRDAQETQYF

D gene: .
CDR3 length: 12
clone size: few
V gene: TRBV6-1
J gene: TRBJ1-2
CDR3 DNA: TGTGCCACCGGGGGGGAGTTCTATGGCTACACCTTC
CDR3 protein: CATGGEFYGYTF

D gene: .
CDR3 length: 17
clone size: once
V gene: TRBV29-1
J gene: TRBJ1-5
CDR3 DNA: TGCAGCGTCGGGAGAAACCCGGACAGTTACAAATGGCAGCCCCAGCATTTT
CDR3 protein: CSVGRNPDSYKWQPQHF

D gene: .
CDR3 length: 13
clone size: few
V gene: TRBV9
J gene: TRBJ2-1
CDR3 DNA: TGTGCCAGCAGCGTAGTGGGTGGCTCTGAGCAGTTCTTC
CDR3 protein: CASSVVGGSEQFF

D gene: TRBD1
CDR3 length: 15
clone size: .
V gene: TRBV18
J gene: TRBJ1-1
CDR3 DNA: TGTGCCAGCTCACCGGGACAGGGGACGAACACTGAAGCTTTCTTT
CDR3 protein: CASSPGQGTNTEAFF

D gene: .
CDR3 length: 15
clone size: few
V gene: TRBV9
J gene: TRBJ1-1
CDR3 DNA: TGTGCCAGCAGCGCGACCGCGGCGGGGGGCACTGAAGCTTTCTTT
CDR3 protein: CASSATAAGGTEAFF

D gene: TRBD1
CDR3 length: 12
clone size: few
V gene: TRBV18
J gene: TRBJ2-1
CDR3 DNA: TGTGCCAGCCGACAGGGTGGCAATGAGCAGTTCTTC
CDR3 protein: CASRQGGNEQFF

D gene: TRBD1
CDR3 length: 15
clone size: .
V gene: TRBV28
J gene: TRBJ1-2
CDR3 DNA: TGTGCCAGCAGTCCCCAAGGGACAGGGAACTATGGCTACACCTTC
CDR3 protein: CASSPQGTGNYGYTF

D gene: .
CDR3 length: 14
clone size: few
V gene: TRBV25-1
J gene: TRBJ2-7
CDR3 DNA: TGTGCCAGCAGTGGGGGGCCTGGATCCTACGAGCAGTACTTC
CDR3 protein: CASSGGPGSYEQYF

D gene: .
CDR3 length: 11
clone size: once
V gene: TRBV12-3/TRBV12-4
J gene: TRBJ2-7
CDR3 DNA: TGTGCCAGCAGTGCGGACAGTGAGCAGTACTTC
CDR3 protein: CASSADSEQYF